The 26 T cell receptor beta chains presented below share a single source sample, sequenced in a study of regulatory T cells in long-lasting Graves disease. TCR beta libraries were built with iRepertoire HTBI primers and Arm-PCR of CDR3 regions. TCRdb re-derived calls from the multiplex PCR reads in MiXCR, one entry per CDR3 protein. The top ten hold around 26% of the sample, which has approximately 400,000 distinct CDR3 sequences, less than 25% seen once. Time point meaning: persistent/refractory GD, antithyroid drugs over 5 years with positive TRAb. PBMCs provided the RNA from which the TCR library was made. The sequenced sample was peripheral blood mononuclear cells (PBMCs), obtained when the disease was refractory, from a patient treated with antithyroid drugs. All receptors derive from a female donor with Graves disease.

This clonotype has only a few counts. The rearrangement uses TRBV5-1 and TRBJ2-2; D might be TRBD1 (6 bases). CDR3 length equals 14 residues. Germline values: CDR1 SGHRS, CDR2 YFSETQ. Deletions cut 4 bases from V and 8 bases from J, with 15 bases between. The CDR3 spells CASSLRQEAGELFF. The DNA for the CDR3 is TGCGCCAGCAGCCTTCGACAGGAGGCTGGGGAGCTGTTTTTT. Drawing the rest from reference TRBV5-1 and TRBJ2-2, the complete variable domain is KAGVTQTPRYLIKTRGQQVTLSCSPISGHRSVSWYQQTPGQGLQFLFEYFSETQRNKGNFPGRFSGRQFSNSRSEMNVSTLELGDSALYLCASSLRQEAGELFFGEGSRLTVL.

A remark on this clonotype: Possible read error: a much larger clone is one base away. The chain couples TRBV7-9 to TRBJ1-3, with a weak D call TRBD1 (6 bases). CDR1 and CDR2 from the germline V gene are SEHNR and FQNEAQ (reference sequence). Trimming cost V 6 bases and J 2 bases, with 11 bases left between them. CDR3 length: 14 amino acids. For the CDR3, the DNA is TGTGCCAGCAGGCCCACAGGGCCTGGAAACACCATATATTTT. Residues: CASRPTGPGNTIYF.

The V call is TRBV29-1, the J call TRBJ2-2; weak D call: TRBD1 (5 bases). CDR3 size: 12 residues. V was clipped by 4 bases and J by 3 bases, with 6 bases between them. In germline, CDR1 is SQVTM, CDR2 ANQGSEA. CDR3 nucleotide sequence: TGCAGCGTTGTAGGGGACACCGGGGAGCTGTTTTTT. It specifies CSVVGDTGELFF.

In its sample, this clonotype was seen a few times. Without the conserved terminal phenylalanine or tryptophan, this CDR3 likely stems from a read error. This CDR3 reads CSVEERAQLGTQYS. The CDR3 DNA is TGCAGCGTTGAAGAGCGCGCTCAACTTGGGACCCAGTACTCC. The V call is TRBV29-1, the J call TRBJ2-5; D is uncertain. V shed 0 bases and J shed 7 bases, with 15 bases lying between them. The germline gives CDR1 SQVTM, CDR2 ANQGSEA. The length of the CDR3 is 14 residues.

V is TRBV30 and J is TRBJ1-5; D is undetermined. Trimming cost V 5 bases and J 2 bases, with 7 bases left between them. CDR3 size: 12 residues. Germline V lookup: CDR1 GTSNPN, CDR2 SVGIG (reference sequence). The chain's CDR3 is CAWEGGNQPQHF. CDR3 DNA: TGTGCCTGGGAGGGCGGCAATCAGCCCCAGCATTTT.

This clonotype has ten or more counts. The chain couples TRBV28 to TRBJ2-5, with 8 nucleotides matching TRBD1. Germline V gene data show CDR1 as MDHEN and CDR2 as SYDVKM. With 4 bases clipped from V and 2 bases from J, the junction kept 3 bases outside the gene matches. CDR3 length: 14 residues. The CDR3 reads CASSSDRGQETQYF. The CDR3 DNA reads TGTGCCAGCAGTTCTGACAGGGGACAAGAGACCCAGTACTTC.

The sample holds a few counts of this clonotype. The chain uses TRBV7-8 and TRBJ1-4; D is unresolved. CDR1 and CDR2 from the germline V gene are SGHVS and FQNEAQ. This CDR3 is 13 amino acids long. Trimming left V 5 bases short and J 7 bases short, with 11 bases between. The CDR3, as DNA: TGTGCCAGCAGCGGAAGACCGGTTGAAAAACTGTTTTTT. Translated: CASSGRPVEKLFF.

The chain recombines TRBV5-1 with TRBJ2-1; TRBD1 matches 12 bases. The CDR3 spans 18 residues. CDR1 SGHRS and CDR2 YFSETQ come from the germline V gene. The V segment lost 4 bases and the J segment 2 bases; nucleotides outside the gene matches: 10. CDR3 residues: CASSPLTGTGGAYNEQFF. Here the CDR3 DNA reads TGCGCCAGCAGCCCTTTAACCGGGACAGGGGGCGCCTACAATGAGCAGTTCTTC.

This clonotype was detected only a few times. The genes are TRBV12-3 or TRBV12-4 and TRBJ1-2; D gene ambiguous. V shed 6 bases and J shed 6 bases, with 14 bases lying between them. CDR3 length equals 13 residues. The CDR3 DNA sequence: TGTGCCAGCAGCTTAAAGGCTGCAGATGGCTACACCTTC. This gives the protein CASSLKAADGYTF.

The CDR3 DNA follows: TGCAGTGCTAGTGAAACAGGGAATGGTTACGAGCAGTACTTC. Translated, it gives CSASETGNGYEQYF. The chain combines TRBV20-1 with TRBJ2-7; D is possibly TRBD1 (6 bases). The V end was cut by 3 bases, the J end by 4 bases, with 16 bases between. The CDR3 spans 14 residues. Germline V gene lookup returns CDR1 DFQATT and CDR2 SNEGSKA (reference sequence).

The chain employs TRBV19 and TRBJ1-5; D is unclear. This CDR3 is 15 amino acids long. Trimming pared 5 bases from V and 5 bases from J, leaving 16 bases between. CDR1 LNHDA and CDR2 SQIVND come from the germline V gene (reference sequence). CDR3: CASSHRGGRDQPQHF. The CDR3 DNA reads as TGTGCCAGTAGTCACCGGGGAGGGAGAGATCAGCCCCAGCATTTT.

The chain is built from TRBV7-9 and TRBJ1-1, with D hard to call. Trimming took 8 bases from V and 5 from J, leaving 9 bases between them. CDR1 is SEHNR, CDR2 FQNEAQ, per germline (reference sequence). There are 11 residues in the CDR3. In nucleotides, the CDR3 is TGTGCCAGCCTGAGGGATACTGAAGCTTTCTTT. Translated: CASLRDTEAFF.

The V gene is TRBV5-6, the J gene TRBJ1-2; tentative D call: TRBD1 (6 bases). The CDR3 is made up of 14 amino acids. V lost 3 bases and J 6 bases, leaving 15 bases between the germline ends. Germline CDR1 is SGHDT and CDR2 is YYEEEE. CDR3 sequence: CASSWFEGGHGYTF. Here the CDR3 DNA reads TGTGCCAGCAGCTGGTTCGAGGGGGGGCATGGCTACACCTTC.

This chain's CDR3 is CASSPHGAGGTGEQYF. Written as DNA, the CDR3 is TGTGCCAGCAGCCCCCATGGCGCGGGAGGGACAGGCGAGCAGTACTTC. The chain recombines TRBV3-1 with TRBJ2-7, with D possibly being TRBD2 (9 bases). This CDR3 spans 16 amino acids. Germline assignment: CDR1 LGHDT and CDR2 YNNKEL (reference sequence). With 4 bases removed from V and 6 bases from J, the gap between germline ends came to 22 bases.

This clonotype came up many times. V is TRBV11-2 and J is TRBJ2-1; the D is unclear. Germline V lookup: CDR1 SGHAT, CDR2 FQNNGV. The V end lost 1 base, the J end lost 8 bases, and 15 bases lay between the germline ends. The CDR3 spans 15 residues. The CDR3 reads CASSLVSTSTYEQFF. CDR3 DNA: TGTGCCAGCAGCTTAGTCTCGACTTCCACGTATGAGCAGTTCTTC.

For the CDR3, the DNA is TGTGCCAGTACGATTTTTGGGACAGGAACCGGGGAGCTGTTTTTT. Its translation: CASTIFGTGTGELFF. The chain recombines TRBV19 with TRBJ2-2; 8 nucleotides match TRBD1. Trimming removed 7 bases from V and 5 bases from J; junction bases left unmatched: 9. This CDR3 comprises 15 residues. Germline assignment: CDR1 LNHDA and CDR2 SQIVND (reference sequence).

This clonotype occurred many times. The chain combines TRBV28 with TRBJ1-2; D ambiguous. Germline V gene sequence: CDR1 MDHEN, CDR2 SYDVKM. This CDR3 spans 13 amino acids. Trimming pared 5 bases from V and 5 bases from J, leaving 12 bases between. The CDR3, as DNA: TGTGCCAGCAGTCCTACACTCGTTTATGGCTACACCTTC. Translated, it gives CASSPTLVYGYTF.

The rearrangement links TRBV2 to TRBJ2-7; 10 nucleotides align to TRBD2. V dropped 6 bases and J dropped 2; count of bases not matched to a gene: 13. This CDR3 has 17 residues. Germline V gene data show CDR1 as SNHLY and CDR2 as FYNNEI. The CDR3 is CASSRGLAGVPPYEQYF. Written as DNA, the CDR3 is TGTGCCAGCAGCAGAGGCCTAGCGGGAGTACCTCCCTACGAGCAGTACTTC.

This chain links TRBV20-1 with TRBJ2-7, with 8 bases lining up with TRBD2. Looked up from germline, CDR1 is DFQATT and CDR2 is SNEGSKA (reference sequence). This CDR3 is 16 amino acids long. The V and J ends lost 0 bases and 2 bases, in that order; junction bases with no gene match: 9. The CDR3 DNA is TGCAGTGCTAGAGATGTTACTAGCGGAGCCCCCTACGAGCAGTACTTC. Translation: CSARDVTSGAPYEQYF.

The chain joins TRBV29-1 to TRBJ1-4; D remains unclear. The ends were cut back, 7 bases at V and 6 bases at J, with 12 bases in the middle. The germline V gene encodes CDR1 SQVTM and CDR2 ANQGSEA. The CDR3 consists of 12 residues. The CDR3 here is CSGGESDEKLFF. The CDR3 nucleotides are TGCAGCGGTGGGGAGTCTGATGAAAAACTGTTTTTT.

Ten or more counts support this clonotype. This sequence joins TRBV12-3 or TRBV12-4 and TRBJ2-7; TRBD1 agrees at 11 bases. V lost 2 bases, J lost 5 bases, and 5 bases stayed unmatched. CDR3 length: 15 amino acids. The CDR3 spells CASSLRTGGSDEQYF. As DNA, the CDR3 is TGTGCCAGCAGTTTACGGACAGGGGGCTCGGACGAGCAGTACTTC.

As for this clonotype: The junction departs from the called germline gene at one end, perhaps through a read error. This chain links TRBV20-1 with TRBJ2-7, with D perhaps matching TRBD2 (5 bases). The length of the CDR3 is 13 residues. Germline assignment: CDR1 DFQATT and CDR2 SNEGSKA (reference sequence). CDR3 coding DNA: TGCAGTGCCAGAGTCCGGGGTACTTACGAGCAGTACTTC. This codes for CSARVRGTYEQYF.

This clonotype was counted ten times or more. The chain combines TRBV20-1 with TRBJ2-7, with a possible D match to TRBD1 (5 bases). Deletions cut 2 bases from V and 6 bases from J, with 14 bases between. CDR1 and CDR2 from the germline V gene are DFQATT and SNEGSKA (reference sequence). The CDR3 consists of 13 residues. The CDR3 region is CSARQGLVGEQYF. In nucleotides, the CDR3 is TGCAGTGCTAGACAGGGATTGGTAGGCGAGCAGTACTTC.

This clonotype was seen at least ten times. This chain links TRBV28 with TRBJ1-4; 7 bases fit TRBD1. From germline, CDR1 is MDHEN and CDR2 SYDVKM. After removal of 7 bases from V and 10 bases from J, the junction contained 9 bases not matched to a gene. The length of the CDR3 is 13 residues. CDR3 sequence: CASTGQDAGKLFF. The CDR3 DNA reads TGTGCCAGCACTGGACAGGATGCGGGAAAACTGTTTTTT. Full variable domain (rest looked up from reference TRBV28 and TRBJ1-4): DVKVTQSSRYLVKRTGEKVFLECVQDMDHENMFWYRQDPGLGLRLIYFSYDVKMKEKGDIPEGYSVSREKKERFSLILESASTNQTSMYLCASTGQDAGKLFFGSGTQLSVL.

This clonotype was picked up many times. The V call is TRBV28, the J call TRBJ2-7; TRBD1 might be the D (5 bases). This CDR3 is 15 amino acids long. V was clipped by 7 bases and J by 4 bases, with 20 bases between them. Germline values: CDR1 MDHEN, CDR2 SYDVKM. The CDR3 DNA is TGTGCCAGCACCCCAAGGGGCGTAGGTATATACGAGCAGTACTTC. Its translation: CASTPRGVGIYEQYF.

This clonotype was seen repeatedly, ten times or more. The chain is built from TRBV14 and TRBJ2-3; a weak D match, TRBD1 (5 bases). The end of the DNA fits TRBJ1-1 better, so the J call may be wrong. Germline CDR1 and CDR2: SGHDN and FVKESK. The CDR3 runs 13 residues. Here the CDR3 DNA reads TGTGCCAGCAGCCAAGATCTGGCAGGGAAGGCTTTCTTT. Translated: CASSQDLAGKAFF.